One T cell receptor beta chain is described in this entry. Its antigen target is currently unknown. One base away there is no much larger clone; base qualities are not given. The CDR3 contains 14 residues, cysteine and phenylalanine counted. The sequence is cut down to CDR3 DNA, 42 bases in frame from base 1. Taken from the germline V gene (reference sequence), the CDR1 and CDR2 loops are LNHDA and SQIVND. Clipping removes 5 bases from V and 3 bases from J, with 6 as the unmatched junction base count. Enrolling through a virtual design, the prospective study's participants ranged in age from roughly 18 to 89 years and lived across some 23 United States geographic areas. To assign participants to cohorts, the prospective study relied on clinical history that participants themselves reported in a screening survey and a study questionnaire. ImmuneRACE Cohort 3 recovered participants were defined by two consecutive negative NP/OP PCR tests, healthcare professional clearance, or symptom resolution. Mobile phlebotomists in the prospective study collected whole blood, serum and a nasopharyngeal or oropharyngeal swab from every participant. Participants in the prospective study had the option to provide additional blood draws and questionnaires over an approximately 2-month period. Prospective study blood samples were shipped either frozen or at room temperature before DNA extraction.

The immunoSEQ Assay, a bias-controlled multiplex PCR, was used to amplify TCRbeta CDR3 regions from genomic DNA. On the study's bioinformatics: Nucleated cell counts per sample were estimated from amplification of reference gene primers within the assay. To quantify the absolute abundance of each unique TCRbeta CDR3 rearrangement, sequence reads were collapsed and filtered. For each sample, productive Simpson clonality was calculated by taking the square root of Simpson's diversity index across productive rearrangements. TCRdb holds this immuneACCESS table with in-frame rearrangements only. Some clones are missing; in checked studies, unresolved V genes explain under half, and the rest has no known cause. V, J and clone size were drawn from that table, and D and trimming were deduced from the DNA. In this sample the table shows about 150,000 clones, around 84% of which occur a single time. The ten largest clonotypes hold about 8% of the sample.

This entry belongs to a study of blood T cell repertoires in COVID-19 (dated by TCRdb to the early 2020s). In the study overall: The collaborator samples originated in the United States, Italy and Spain and spanned the acute and convalescent phases of COVID-19. The repertoires were made available in a free public database intended to serve as a resource for research on the immune response to SARS-CoV-2. Where HLA class I and class II types were available, the types were taken from metadata supplied by the sample provider, not from assay-based typing. The dataset comprised deeply sampled blood TCRbeta repertoires from subjects exposed to, actively infected with, or recovered from COVID-19. Sample metadata almost always included a de-identified subject ID, COVID-19 status, age in years and sex. The material from the prospective study consisted of cDNA or gDNA derived from T cells, B-cell-depleted T cells, or PBMCs. The samples were drawn from two sources: the first 160 participants of the ongoing ImmuneRACE study, and over 950 subjects contributed by 6 global collaborators. The research as a whole found: Clinical and demographic metadata were provided uncurated, with the amount varying by source and participant.

The specimen was PBMCs or T cells enriched from blood (not recorded which). The TCR comes from a woman between 50 and 59 years old who had recovered from COVID-19. The chain is assembled from TRBV19 and TRBJ2-5, with 7 junctional bases fitting TRBD2. The DNA reads as follows: TGTGCCAGTAGTCACGGAGCGGGAAAAGAGACCCAGTACTTC. Its translation reads: CASSHGAGKETQYF. This CDR3, with the reference TRBV19 and TRBJ2-5 proteins standing in past its ends, gives the full variable domain DGGITQSPKYLFRKEGQNVTLSCEQNLNHDAMYWYRQDPGQGLRLIYYSQIVNDFQKGDIAEGYSVSREKKESFPLTVTSAQKNPTAFYLCASSHGAGKETQYFGPGTRLLVL.